A single sample is the source of the 3 T cell receptor beta chains below, sequenced in a study of CD8 T cells in Susac syndrome. The authors reverse transcribed about 0.5 to 1 ug RNA with random hexamers. TCRdb re-derived calls from the immunoSEQ multiplex PCR reads in MiXCR, one entry per CDR3 protein. Among over 150,000 distinct CDR3 sequences listed, 80% to 95% were seen once. Sequencing input: CD4+ T cells from PBMCs. These receptors were taken from a human donor with multiple sclerosis.

The chain recombines TRBV4-1 with TRBJ2-7; D is perhaps TRBD2 (6 bases). The CDR3 length is 15 residues. V lost 6 bases, J lost 4 bases, and 19 bases lay in between. Germline CDR1 reads MGHRA; CDR2 reads YSYEKL. The chain's CDR3 is CASRELGLPVYEQYF. In DNA, the CDR3 is TGCGCCAGCAGGGAATTGGGACTCCCTGTGTACGAGCAGTACTTC.

This clonotype was found once. This chain joins TRBV18 and TRBJ2-6, with D possibly TRBD1 on 5 matching bases. V lost 0 bases to trimming and J lost 1 base, with 10 bases between them. This CDR3 is built from 17 residues. Looked up from germline, CDR1 is KGHSH and CDR2 is LQKENI. The CDR3 nucleotides read TGTGCCAGCTCACCACCGACAGTCAGGTCTGGGGCCAACGTCCTGACTTTC. It specifies CASSPPTVRSGANVLTF. The variable domain in full, with the rest retrieved from reference TRBV18 and TRBJ2-6, is NAGVMQNPRHLVRRRGQEARLRCSPMKGHSHVYWYRQLPEEGLKFMVYLQKENIIDESGMPKERFSAEFPKEGPSILRIQQVVRGDSAAYFCASSPPTVRSGANVLTFGAGSRLTVL.

The gene calls are TRBV7-6 and TRBJ1-6; TRBD1 might be the D (5 bases). In germline, CDR1 is SGHVS, CDR2 FNYEAQ. The CDR3 contains 15 residues. The V end was cut by 5 bases, the J end by 3 bases, with 11 bases between. The CDR3 nucleotides are TGTGCCAGCAGCCCGGGACGTATCTATAATTCACCCCTCCACTTT. Translation gives CASSPGRIYNSPLHF.